This T cell receptor (beta chain) was recorded in a study of cytomegalovirus exposure and HLA in healthy donors. The PCR was carried out with 60 Vbeta primers and 13 Jbeta primers. Original analysis: Among the unique TCR beta chains that a later analysis counted, about 85 million in all, roughly 10 million were shared. TCRdb's table, derived via immunoSEQ multiplex PCR, lists solely in-frame clones and lacks some. V and J calls and clone size come straight from that table; D and trimming were deduced from the DNA. The data hold approximately 210,000 clones, with about 80% observed a single time. The CDR3 has 14 amino acids. Germline V gene data show CDR1 as GTSNPN and CDR2 as SVGIG (reference sequence). V lost 3 bases and J lost 0, with 10 bases in between. Likely unrecorded immune exposures existed in these nominally healthy donors.

The source is a woman aged 45-65 years in good health and CMV-seropositive. Specimen: PBMCs. This chain uses TRBV30 with TRBJ2-3, with a tentative D call TRBD1 (5 bases). CDR3 DNA sequence: TGTGCCTGGAGAGGGGCTATTAGCACAGATACGCAGTATTTT. It translates to CAWRGAISTDTQYF. The full variable domain, its missing parts supplied by reference TRBV30 and TRBJ2-3, is SQTIHQWPATLVQPVGSPLSLECTVEGTSNPNLYWYRQAAGRGLQLLFYSVGIGQISSEVPQNLSASRPQDRQFILSSKKLLLSDSGFYLCAWRGAISTDTQYFGPGTRLTVL.